This T cell receptor (beta chain) emerged from a study of technical replicates of blood from a few donors. Measured with immunoSEQ multiplex PCR; TCRdb has only the in-frame clones, and not every one. The table includes 15,000 to 20,000 clones, 85% to 90% detected once. Trimming left V 2 bases short and J 3 bases short, with 12 bases between. The CDR3 spans 16 residues. From germline, CDR1 is SGHRS and CDR2 YFSETQ. The chain recombines TRBV5-1 with TRBJ2-6; D might be TRBD2 (6 bases). The TCR originated in a human donor in good health. The sample comprised PBMCs. The CDR3 region is CASSFLGGVGANVLTF. In nucleotides, the CDR3 is TGCGCCAGCAGCTTTTTGGGCGGGGTTGGGGCCAACGTCCTGACTTTC.